These 8 T cell receptor beta chains were sequenced from one sample in a study of Ad26.COV2.S vaccination and SARS-CoV-2 variants. Noted treatment: some 19 received Ad26.COV2.S at low or high dose, single or two shots; about five received placebo; per-sample allocation not given. Following the first vaccine or placebo injection, samples were taken on day 63. This table comes from immunoSEQ multiplex PCR, and its TCRdb copy is limited to in-frame clones, with some not included. Of roughly 390,000 clones listed, approximately 86% are singletons. Sequences were derived from peripheral blood, sampled in a trial of Ad26.COV2.S vaccine versus placebo. These receptors were collected from a person aged 18 to 59 who received the Ad26.COV2.S COVID-19 vaccine or a placebo.

CDR3 sequence reads: CASRISGGRETQYF. CDR3 sequence (DNA): TGTGCCAGCAGGATTAGCGGGGGGAGAGAGACCCAGTACTTC. The V gene is TRBV6-5, the J gene TRBJ2-5; 10 bases line up with TRBD2. The germline gives CDR1 MNHEY, CDR2 SVGAGI. The CDR3 covers 14 residues. Trimming at V came to 6 bases and at J to 4 bases, leaving 5 bases not matched to a gene.

This chain uses TRBV5-1 with TRBJ2-3; TRBD1 agrees at 12 bases. Losses at the gene ends were 4 bases for V and 1 base for J; bases not matched to a gene: 1. Germline CDR1 is SGHRS and CDR2 is YFSETQ. The CDR3 is 15 residues long. The CDR3 DNA reads as TGCGCCAGCAGCCGGGACAGGGGGCGCACAGATACGCAGTATTTT. Its protein is CASSRDRGRTDTQYF.

This chain links TRBV5-1 with TRBJ1-6, with D possibly TRBD1 on 5 matching bases. The V gene's germline CDR1 is SGHRS and CDR2 YFSETQ. V was trimmed by 5 bases and J by 10 bases, leaving 13 bases between them. CDR3 length: 13 residues. The CDR3 DNA is TGCGCCAGCAGAGGGGCTGTGGGGTCACCCCTCCACTTT. It yields the protein CASRGAVGSPLHF.

This sequence joins TRBV5-1 and TRBJ1-2, with a possible D match to TRBD1 (5 bases). V was cut by 1 base and J by 4 bases, with 14 bases left in between. CDR1 is SGHRS, CDR2 YFSETQ, per germline. The CDR3 length is 15 residues. The CDR3: CASSLYGGGSYGYTF. CDR3 sequence (DNA): TGCGCCAGCAGCTTGTATGGTGGGGGAAGCTATGGCTACACCTTC.

This chain links TRBV10-3 with TRBJ1-4; D not certain. The germline CDR1 and CDR2 sequences are ENHRY and SYGVKD. The V gene lost 3 bases and the J gene lost 4 bases, with 12 bases spanning the gap. CDR3 length: 15 residues. Here the CDR3 DNA reads TGTGCCATCAGTGATCAGGACGGTTTTAATGAAAAACTGTTTTTT. This sequence encodes CAISDQDGFNEKLFF.

The chain carries TRBV29-1 and TRBJ2-5, with TRBD2 as a possible D gene (7 bases). The CDR3 extends over 13 amino acids. Trimming removed 3 bases at V and 3 bases at J, with 11 bases between. The germline V gene has CDR1 SQVTM and CDR2 ANQGSEA. CDR3 sequence (DNA): TGCAGCGTTGAGGGGGGGGCTGAAGAGACCCAGTACTTC. Translated, it gives CSVEGGAEETQYF.

The V and J genes are TRBV5-1 and TRBJ1-6; no definite D call. With 4 bases removed from V and 4 bases from J, the gap between germline ends came to 9 bases. CDR3 length equals 14 residues. The germline V gene has CDR1 SGHRS and CDR2 YFSETQ. The CDR3 bases are TGCGCCAGCAGCGCACAGCAATATAATTCACCCCTCCACTTT. It yields the protein CASSAQQYNSPLHF.

The chain joins TRBV12-5 to TRBJ2-5; D unclear. In germline, CDR1 is LGHNT, CDR2 FRNRAP. Trimming left V 6 bases short and J 7 bases short, with 12 bases between. The CDR3 spans 12 residues. The CDR3 is CASGRRPGTQYF. The CDR3 DNA sequence: TGTGCTAGTGGACGCCGGCCTGGGACCCAGTACTTC.